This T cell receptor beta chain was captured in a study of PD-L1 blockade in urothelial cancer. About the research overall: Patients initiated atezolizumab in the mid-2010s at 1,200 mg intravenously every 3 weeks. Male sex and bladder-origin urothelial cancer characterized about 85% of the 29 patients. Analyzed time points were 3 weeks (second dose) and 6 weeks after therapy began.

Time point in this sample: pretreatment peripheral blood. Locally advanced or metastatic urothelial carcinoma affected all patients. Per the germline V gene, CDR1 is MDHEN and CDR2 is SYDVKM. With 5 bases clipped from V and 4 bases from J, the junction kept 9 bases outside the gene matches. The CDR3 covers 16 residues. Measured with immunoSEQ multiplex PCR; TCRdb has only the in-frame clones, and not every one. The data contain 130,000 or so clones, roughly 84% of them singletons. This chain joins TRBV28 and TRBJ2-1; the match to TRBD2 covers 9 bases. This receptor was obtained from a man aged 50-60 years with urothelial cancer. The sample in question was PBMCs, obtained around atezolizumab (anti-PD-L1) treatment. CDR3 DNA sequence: TGTGCCAGCAGTGGGGGAGGCGGGAGGGAGTACAATGAGCAGTTCTTC. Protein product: CASSGGGGREYNEQFF.